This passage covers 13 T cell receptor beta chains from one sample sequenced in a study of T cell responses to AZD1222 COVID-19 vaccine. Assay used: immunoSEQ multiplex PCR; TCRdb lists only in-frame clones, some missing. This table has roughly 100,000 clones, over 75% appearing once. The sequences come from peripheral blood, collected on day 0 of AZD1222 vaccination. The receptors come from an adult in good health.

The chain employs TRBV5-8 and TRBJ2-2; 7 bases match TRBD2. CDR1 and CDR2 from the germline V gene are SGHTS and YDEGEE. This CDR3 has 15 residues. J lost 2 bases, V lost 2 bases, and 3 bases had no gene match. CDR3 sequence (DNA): TGTGCCAGCAGCTTAGCGGGAACCAACACCGGGGAGCTGTTTTTT. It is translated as CASSLAGTNTGELFF.

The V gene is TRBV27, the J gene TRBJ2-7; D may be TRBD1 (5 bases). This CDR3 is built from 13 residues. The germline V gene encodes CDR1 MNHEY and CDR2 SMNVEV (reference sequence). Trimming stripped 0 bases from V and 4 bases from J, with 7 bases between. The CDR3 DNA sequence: TGTGCCAGCAGTTTATCCGACAGTTACGAGCAGTACTTC. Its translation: CASSLSDSYEQYF.

CDR3 DNA sequence: TGCGCCAGCAGCTTGGGCCCGGGCGGGGAGCTGTTTTTT. Translation gives CASSLGPGGELFF. The V and J genes are TRBV5-1 and TRBJ2-2; no clear D. The V gene's germline CDR1 is SGHRS and CDR2 YFSETQ. V was clipped by 0 bases and J by 7 bases, with 7 bases between them. The CDR3 sequence is 13 residues long.

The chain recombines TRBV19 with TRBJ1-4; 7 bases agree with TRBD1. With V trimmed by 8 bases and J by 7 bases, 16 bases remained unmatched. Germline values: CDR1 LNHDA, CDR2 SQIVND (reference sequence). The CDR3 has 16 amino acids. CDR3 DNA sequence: TGTGCCAGTTCCCCCGATTTACAGGGGCGTCCTGAAAAACTGTTTTTT. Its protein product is CASSPDLQGRPEKLFF.

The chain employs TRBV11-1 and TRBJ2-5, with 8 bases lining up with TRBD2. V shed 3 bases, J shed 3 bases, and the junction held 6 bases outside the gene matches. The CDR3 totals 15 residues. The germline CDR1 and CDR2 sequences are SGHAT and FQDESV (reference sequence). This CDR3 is CASSFTGLVEETQYF. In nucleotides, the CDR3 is TGTGCCAGCAGCTTTACGGGACTAGTGGAAGAGACCCAGTACTTC.

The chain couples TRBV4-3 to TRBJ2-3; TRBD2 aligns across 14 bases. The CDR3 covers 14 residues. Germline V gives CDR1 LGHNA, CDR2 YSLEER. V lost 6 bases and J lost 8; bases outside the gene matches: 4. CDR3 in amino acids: CASSPGLAGGTQYF. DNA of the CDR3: TGCGCCAGCAGTCCAGGACTAGCGGGAGGTACGCAGTATTTT.

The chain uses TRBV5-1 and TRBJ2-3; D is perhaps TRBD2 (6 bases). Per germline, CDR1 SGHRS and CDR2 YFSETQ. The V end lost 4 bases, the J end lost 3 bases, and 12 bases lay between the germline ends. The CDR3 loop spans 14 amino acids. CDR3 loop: CASSLLLATDTQYF. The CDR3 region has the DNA TGCGCCAGCAGCCTCCTACTAGCAACAGATACGCAGTATTTT.

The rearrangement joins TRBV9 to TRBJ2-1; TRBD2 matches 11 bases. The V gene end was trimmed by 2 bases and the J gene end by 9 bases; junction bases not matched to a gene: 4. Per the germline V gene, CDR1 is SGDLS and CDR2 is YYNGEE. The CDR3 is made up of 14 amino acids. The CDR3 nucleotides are TGTGCCAGCAGCGTTAGCGGGGGGGCAGCTGAGCAGTTCTTC. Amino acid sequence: CASSVSGGAAEQFF. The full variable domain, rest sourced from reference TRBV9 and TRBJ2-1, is DSGVTQTPKHLITATGQRVTLRCSPRSGDLSVYWYQQSLDQGLQFLIQYYNGEERAKGNILERFSAQQFPDLHSELNLSSLELGDSALYFCASSVSGGAAEQFFGPGTRLTVL.

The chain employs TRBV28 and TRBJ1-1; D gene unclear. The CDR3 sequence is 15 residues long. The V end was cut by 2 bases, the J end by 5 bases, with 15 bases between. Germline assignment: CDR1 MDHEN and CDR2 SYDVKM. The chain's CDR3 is CASSLPTSGSTEAFF. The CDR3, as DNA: TGTGCCAGCAGTTTACCCACAAGCGGTTCGACTGAAGCTTTCTTT.

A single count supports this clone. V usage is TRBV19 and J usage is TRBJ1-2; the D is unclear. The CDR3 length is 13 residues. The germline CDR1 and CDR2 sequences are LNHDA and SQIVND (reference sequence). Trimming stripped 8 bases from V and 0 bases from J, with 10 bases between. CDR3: CASEVSANYGYTF. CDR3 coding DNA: TGTGCCAGTGAAGTTTCGGCTAACTATGGCTACACCTTC.

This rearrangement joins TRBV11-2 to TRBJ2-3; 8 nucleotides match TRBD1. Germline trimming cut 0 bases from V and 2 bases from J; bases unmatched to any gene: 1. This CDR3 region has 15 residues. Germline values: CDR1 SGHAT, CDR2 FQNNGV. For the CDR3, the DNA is TGTGCCAGCAGCTTAGACAGGGGGCCCACAGATACGCAGTATTTT. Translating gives CASSLDRGPTDTQYF.

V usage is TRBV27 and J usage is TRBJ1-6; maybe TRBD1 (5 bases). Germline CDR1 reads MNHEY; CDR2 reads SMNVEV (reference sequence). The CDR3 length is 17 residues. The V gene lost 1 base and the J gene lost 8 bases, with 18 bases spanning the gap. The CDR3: CASSLLALPGDYSPLHF. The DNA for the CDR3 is TGTGCCAGCAGTTTATTGGCTCTCCCTGGGGACTATTCACCCCTCCACTTT.

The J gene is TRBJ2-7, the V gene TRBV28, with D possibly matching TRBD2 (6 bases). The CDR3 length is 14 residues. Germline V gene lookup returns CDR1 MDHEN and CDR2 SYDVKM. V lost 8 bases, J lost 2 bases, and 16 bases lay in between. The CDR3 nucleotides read TGTGCCAGCGTTTCAGGCGGCGGGACCTACGAGCAGTACTTC. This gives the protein CASVSGGGTYEQYF.